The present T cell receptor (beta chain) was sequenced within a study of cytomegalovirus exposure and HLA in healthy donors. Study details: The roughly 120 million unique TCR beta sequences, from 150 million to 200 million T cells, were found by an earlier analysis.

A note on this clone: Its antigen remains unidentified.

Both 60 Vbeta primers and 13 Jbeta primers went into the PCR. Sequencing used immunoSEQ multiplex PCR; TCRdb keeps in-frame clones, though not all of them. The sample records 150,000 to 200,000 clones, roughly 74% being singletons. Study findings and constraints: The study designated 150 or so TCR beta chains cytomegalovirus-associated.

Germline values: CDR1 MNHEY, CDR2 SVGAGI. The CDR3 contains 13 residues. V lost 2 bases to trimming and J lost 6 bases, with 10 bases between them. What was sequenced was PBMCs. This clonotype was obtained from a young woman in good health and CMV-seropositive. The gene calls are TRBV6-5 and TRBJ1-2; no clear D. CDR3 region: CASSYAGLDGYTF. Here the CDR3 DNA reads TGTGCCAGCAGTTACGCTGGGCTCGATGGCTACACCTTC.